A single sample gave rise to the 21 T cell receptor beta chains below, sequenced in a study of blood T cell repertoires in COVID-19. Generated by immunoSEQ multiplex PCR, the TCRdb table keeps only in-frame clones and is missing some. This sample has over 100,000 clones, with roughly 78% found just once. Sequenced: peripheral blood. Every receptor here comes from a man in his 60s with active or convalescent COVID-19.

The chain uses TRBV7-9 and TRBJ2-1; D is perhaps TRBD1 (5 bases). CDR3 length: 15 amino acids. The germline V gene encodes CDR1 SEHNR and CDR2 FQNEAQ (reference sequence). The V and J ends lost 2 bases and 5 bases respectively, with 13 bases between them. The chain's CDR3 is CASSLFRDTHNEQFF. The CDR3 DNA is TGTGCCAGCAGCTTATTCAGGGATACTCACAATGAGCAGTTCTTC.

This chain uses TRBV2 with TRBJ1-2; the D gene is possibly TRBD1 (6 bases). There are 15 residues in the CDR3. The V gene's germline CDR1 is SNHLY and CDR2 FYNNEI. Trimming took 0 bases from V and 4 from J, leaving 12 bases between them. The CDR3 sequence is CASSEAYQGSYGYTF. The DNA of the CDR3 is TGTGCCAGCAGTGAAGCGTACCAGGGGAGCTATGGCTACACCTTC.

The rearrangement joins TRBV4-1 to TRBJ2-2, with 8 bases matching TRBD1. The germline V gene encodes CDR1 MGHRA and CDR2 YSYEKL. V shed 2 bases and J 3 bases; nucleotides not matched to a gene: 11. The CDR3 consists of 18 residues. The chain's CDR3 is CASSQFPYRGKDTGELFF. Here the CDR3 DNA reads TGCGCCAGCAGCCAATTCCCCTACAGGGGGAAGGACACCGGGGAGCTGTTTTTT.

This chain uses TRBV7-3 with TRBJ2-7; D is possibly TRBD1 (5 bases). Germline V gene lookup returns CDR1 SGHTA and CDR2 FQGTGA. The length of the CDR3 is 14 residues. The V gene lost 3 bases and the J gene lost 6 bases, with 15 bases spanning the gap. This chain's CDR3 is CASSFLPQGSEQYF. In DNA, the CDR3 is TGTGCCAGCAGCTTTTTACCCCAGGGAAGCGAGCAGTACTTC. Full variable domain (outside the CDR3, taken from reference TRBV7-3 and TRBJ2-7): GAGVSQTPSNKVTEKGKYVELRCDPISGHTALYWYRQSLGQGPEFLIYFQGTGAADDSGLPNDRFFAVRPEGSVSTLKIQRTERGDSAVYLCASSFLPQGSEQYFGPGTRLTVT.

J is TRBJ1-4 and V is TRBV3-1 (or the pseudogene TRBV3-2), with 12 positions matching TRBD1. CDR1 is LGHDT and CDR2 is YNNKEL in the germline V gene (reference sequence). Trimming cost V 1 base and J 8 bases; bases outside gene matches: 5. The CDR3 runs 16 residues. CDR3 coding DNA: TGTGCCAGCAGCCAAGGCACCGGGACAGGGGGCGAAAAACTGTTTTTT. It is translated as CASSQGTGTGGEKLFF.

V is TRBV20-1 and J is TRBJ2-2; D is possibly TRBD2 (5 bases). The V end was cut by 3 bases, the J end by 0 bases, with 8 bases between. Germline V lookup: CDR1 DFQATT, CDR2 SNEGSKA (reference sequence). The CDR3 covers 14 residues. Here the CDR3 DNA reads TGCAGTGCTAGTCGAGGGCCGAACACCGGGGAGCTGTTTTTT. As protein: CSASRGPNTGELFF.

The chain carries TRBV5-4 and TRBJ2-1; D remains unclear. CDR1 is SGHNT, CDR2 YYREEE, per germline (reference sequence). This CDR3 contains 15 residues. Trimming removed 4 bases from V and 4 bases from J, with 15 bases in between. CDR3 sequence: CASSIRPVGYNEQFF. DNA of the CDR3: TGTGCCAGCAGCATTCGTCCCGTCGGTTACAATGAGCAGTTCTTC. The variable domain in full, with the rest retrieved from reference TRBV5-4 and TRBJ2-1, is ETGVTQSPTHLIKTRGQQVTLRCSSQSGHNTVSWYQQALGQGPQFIFQYYREEENGRGNFPPRFSGLQFPNYSSELNVNALELDDSALYLCASSIRPVGYNEQFFGPGTRLTVL.

The chain has TRBV15 and TRBJ2-1; 8 bases map to TRBD2. CDR3 size: 15 residues. The J segment lost 6 bases and the V segment lost 1 base, leaving 5 bases of the junction unmatched. Germline V lookup: CDR1 LNHNV, CDR2 YYDKDF (reference sequence). The CDR3 nucleotides are TGTGCCACCAGCAGAGTAGAGGCGGGAGGCAATGAGCAGTTCTTC. Its protein product is CATSRVEAGGNEQFF.

This clone has only a few counts. The chain joins TRBV6-2 or TRBV6-3 to TRBJ1-1; 9 bases fit TRBD1. This CDR3 is built from 13 residues. The V segment lost 5 bases and the J segment 7 bases; nucleotides outside the gene matches: 5. Germline CDR1 reads MNHEY; CDR2 reads SVGEGT. CDR3 nucleotides: TGTGCCAGCAGTCCCACAGGGGGCGGTGAAGCTTTCTTT. It is translated as CASSPTGGGEAFF.

The chain employs TRBV5-5 and TRBJ1-6; possibly TRBD1 for D (6 bases). The ends were cut back, 4 bases at V and 8 bases at J, with 16 bases in the middle. Germline CDR1 SGHKS, CDR2 YYEKEE (reference sequence). This CDR3 has 15 residues. CDR3 region: CASSPQGKGDSPLHF. The CDR3 coding sequence is TGTGCCAGCAGCCCACAGGGTAAAGGGGATTCACCCCTCCACTTT.

J is TRBJ2-1 and V is TRBV11-3; 8 bases fit TRBD2. With 5 bases clipped from V and 2 bases from J, the junction kept 8 bases outside the gene matches. The CDR3 consists of 16 residues. CDR1 SGHNT and CDR2 YENEEA come from the germline V gene. The CDR3 here is CASSRSPGLAYNEQFF. The CDR3 DNA is TGTGCCAGCAGCAGATCGCCGGGACTAGCCTACAATGAGCAGTTCTTC.

The V and J genes are TRBV30 and TRBJ2-7; 7 nucleotides line up with TRBD1. The J segment lost 0 bases and the V segment lost 3 bases, leaving 2 bases of the junction unmatched. Germline CDR1 is GTSNPN and CDR2 is SVGIG (reference sequence). This CDR3 has 13 residues. The DNA of the CDR3 is TGTGCCTGGAGACAGGGGTTCTCCTACGAGCAGTACTTC. It translates to CAWRQGFSYEQYF.

This clone was counted at least ten times. The V gene is TRBV9, the J gene TRBJ2-5; perhaps TRBD1 as D (6 bases). Germline V lookup: CDR1 SGDLS, CDR2 YYNGEE. The CDR3 totals 13 residues. V was trimmed by 0 bases and J by 4 bases, leaving 7 bases between them. The CDR3 spells CASSVGGGETQYF. CDR3 sequence (DNA): TGTGCCAGCAGCGTAGGAGGGGGAGAGACCCAGTACTTC.

This clone was detected once. The V gene is TRBV21-1, the J gene TRBJ1-1; TRBD1 is the table's D call, not checked against the DNA. TRBV21-1 corresponds to a pseudogene. The CDR3 length is 15 residues. Here the CDR3 DNA reads TGTGCCAGCAGCAAAGTTCAGGGGTTGAACACTGAAGCTTTCTTT. As protein: CASSKVQGLNTEAFF.

The V gene is TRBV27, the J gene TRBJ1-6, with TRBD1 matching over 8 bases. V trimming: 5 bases; J trimming: 7 bases; junction bases outside the gene matches: 19. Germline CDR1 reads MNHEY; CDR2 reads SMNVEV (reference sequence). The CDR3 is 19 residues long. The DNA for the CDR3 is TGTGCCAGCAGTCCGCCCCCGGACAGGGCGAGGAGGAGGAATTCACCCCTCCACTTT. Encoded protein: CASSPPPDRARRRNSPLHF.

V gene TRBV9 combines with J gene TRBJ2-1; 7 positions agree with TRBD2. V was clipped by 0 bases and J by 5 bases; unmatched bases: 5. This CDR3 contains 15 residues. Germline values: CDR1 SGDLS, CDR2 YYNGEE. The CDR3 coding sequence is TGTGCCAGCAGCGTAGGGCTAGCGGAGAACAATGAGCAGTTCTTC. Protein product: CASSVGLAENNEQFF.

The genes are TRBV5-5 and TRBJ1-2; 10 bases are a match to TRBD1. Germline V gives CDR1 SGHKS, CDR2 YYEKEE (reference sequence). With V trimmed by 2 bases and J by 8 bases, 9 bases remained unmatched. This CDR3 comprises 15 residues. CDR3 residues: CASSFRDRGAEGYTF. The CDR3 DNA reads TGTGCCAGCAGCTTCCGGGACAGGGGCGCTGAAGGCTACACCTTC. Based on the CDR3 plus reference TRBV5-5 and TRBJ1-2, the full variable domain is DAGVTQSPTHLIKTRGQQVTLRCSPISGHKSVSWYQQVLGQGPQFIFQYYEKEERGRGNFPDRFSARQFPNYSSELNVNALLLGDSALYLCASSFRDRGAEGYTFGSGTRLTVV.

This clone has just a few counts. The chain combines TRBV2 with TRBJ2-3; possibly TRBD2 for D (6 bases). Between the trimmed V and J ends, which lost 2 bases and 1 base, there was a span of 10 bases. This CDR3 contains 15 residues. Germline V CDR1 and CDR2: SNHLY, FYNNEI. As DNA, the CDR3 is TGTGCCAGCAGTGAATGGAGGGTGGGCACAGATACGCAGTATTTT. Translation: CASSEWRVGTDTQYF.

Only one count was recorded for this clone. The chain uses TRBV12-3 or TRBV12-4 and TRBJ2-1; D gene unclear. V shed 3 bases and J shed 7 bases, with 4 bases lying between them. The CDR3 runs 11 residues. CDR3 nucleotides: TGTGCCAGCAGTTTCTCTAATGAGCAGTTCTTC. This gives the protein CASSFSNEQFF.

V and J are TRBV7-3 and TRBJ1-1, with 8 bases identical to TRBD1. The CDR3 totals 17 residues. From germline, CDR1 is SGHTA and CDR2 FQGTGA. With 3 bases clipped from V and 1 base from J, the junction kept 10 bases outside the gene matches. The CDR3 spells CASSLKSTGVENTEAFF. The CDR3 nucleotides are TGTGCCAGCAGCTTGAAGTCGACAGGGGTAGAGAACACTGAAGCTTTCTTT.

The chain joins TRBV2 to TRBJ1-4; D perhaps matches TRBD1 (5 bases). The CDR3 runs to 15 residues. Germline V gene lookup returns CDR1 SNHLY and CDR2 FYNNEI. Trimming removed 2 bases at V and 8 bases at J, with 15 bases between. CDR3 nucleotide sequence: TGTGCCAGCAGTGAATTCGGGGGGATTTCGGAAAAACTGTTTTTT. Translated: CASSEFGGISEKLFF.